Listed below are T cell receptor beta chains from one sample, sequenced in a study of beta chain features in type 1 diabetes. Sequencing was performed with immunoSEQ multiplex PCR; in TCRdb, only in-frame clones are kept and a portion is missing. Of hundreds of thousands of clones in the sample, roughly a sixth are singletons; the top ten hold 0.093%. Sequenced sample: naive CD4+ T cells from blood. The source of these receptors is a man between 18 and 29 years old in good health. The CDR3 runs from the conserved cysteine through the conserved F or W. Each record gives: V gene, J gene, clone size, CDR3 protein. Clone size is not always given. Where it is, it says once, few, many or a class for expanded clones.

V gene: TRBV6-5; J gene: TRBJ2-3; clone size: -; CDR3 protein: CASSSDRVSTDTQYF
V gene: TRBV9; J gene: TRBJ2-5; clone size: -; CDR3 protein: CASSVGVGGSMETQYF
V gene: TRBV9; J gene: TRBJ1-1; clone size: -; CDR3 protein: CASSVVLNTEAFF
V gene: TRBV2; J gene: TRBJ1-2; clone size: -; CDR3 protein: CASSESHSGTGDGYTF
V gene: TRBV6-5; J gene: TRBJ2-7; clone size: -; CDR3 protein: CASSLDRATSEQYF
V gene: TRBV5-1; J gene: TRBJ2-7; clone size: few; CDR3 protein: CASSWDPGQNYEQYF
V gene: TRBV18; J gene: TRBJ2-5; clone size: -; CDR3 protein: CASSPGSTGNQETQYF
V gene: TRBV7-9; J gene: TRBJ2-1; clone size: few; CDR3 protein: CASSLALTSGGNEQFF
V gene: TRBV15; J gene: TRBJ2-6; clone size: -; CDR3 protein: CATSRGLPGANVLTF
V gene: TRBV9; J gene: TRBJ2-5; clone size: -; CDR3 protein: CASSLGGRTQETQYF
V gene: TRBV2; J gene: TRBJ1-1; clone size: -; CDR3 protein: CASSQGGRRNTEAFF
V gene: TRBV4-3; J gene: TRBJ2-7; clone size: few; CDR3 protein: CASSQGIRGYEQYF
V gene: TRBV7-2; J gene: TRBJ2-5; clone size: -; CDR3 protein: CASRQGQTPISQYF
V gene: TRBV9; J gene: TRBJ2-5; clone size: -; CDR3 protein: CASSRSGGWETQYF
V gene: TRBV28; J gene: TRBJ2-7; clone size: once; CDR3 protein: CASSPPGGGGFEQYF
V gene: TRBV9; J gene: TRBJ1-3; clone size: few; CDR3 protein: CASGTPSSGNTIYF
V gene: TRBV23-1; J gene: TRBJ2-7; clone size: -; CDR3 protein: CASSQSFPATYEQYF
V gene: TRBV7-9; J gene: TRBJ2-1; clone size: -; CDR3 protein: CASNLRGEQFF
V gene: TRBV25-1; J gene: TRBJ1-2; clone size: -; CDR3 protein: CASSADAISARYGYTF
V gene: TRBV10-3; J gene: TRBJ1-1; clone size: -; CDR3 protein: CAISESVLRDRTEAFF
V gene: TRBV7-3; J gene: TRBJ1-6; clone size: few; CDR3 protein: CASSLDGNSPLHF
V gene: TRBV29-1; J gene: TRBJ2-3; clone size: few; CDR3 protein: CSVRGLPSSSTDTQYF
V gene: TRBV27; J gene: TRBJ1-6; clone size: -; CDR3 protein: CASSLSGSSYNSPLHF
V gene: TRBV9; J gene: TRBJ1-4; clone size: -; CDR3 protein: CASSAGPTNEKLFF
V gene: TRBV9; J gene: TRBJ2-2; clone size: few; CDR3 protein: CASSPRASGIGTGELFF
V gene: TRBV5-1; J gene: TRBJ2-7; clone size: few; CDR3 protein: CASSMRQGPHGQYF
V gene: TRBV14; J gene: TRBJ2-1; clone size: many; CDR3 protein: CASSQLLAQSSYNEQFF
V gene: TRBV4-2; J gene: TRBJ2-5; clone size: -; CDR3 protein: CASSQAGTGAFETQYF
V gene: TRBV10-3; J gene: TRBJ2-1; clone size: few; CDR3 protein: CAISGGPDVHEQFF
V gene: TRBV10-3; J gene: TRBJ2-3; clone size: few; CDR3 protein: CAIRAQGGVDTQYF
V gene: TRBV29-1; J gene: TRBJ2-1; clone size: -; CDR3 protein: CSVYSGRPRGTNRSSYNEQFF
V gene: TRBV28; J gene: TRBJ2-6; clone size: few; CDR3 protein: CASRVGSGANVLTF
V gene: TRBV7-2; J gene: TRBJ2-7; clone size: -; CDR3 protein: CASSVGMSYEQYF
V gene: TRBV7-2; J gene: TRBJ2-7; clone size: few; CDR3 protein: CASSRIAGVSEQYF
V gene: TRBV6-5; J gene: TRBJ2-7; clone size: -; CDR3 protein: CASSYSGQRVSYEQYF
V gene: TRBV19; J gene: TRBJ2-5; clone size: few; CDR3 protein: CASGKTGNQETQYF
V gene: TRBV18; J gene: TRBJ2-1; clone size: -; CDR3 protein: CASSPALTYNEQFF
V gene: TRBV30; J gene: TRBJ2-3; clone size: -; CDR3 protein: CAWSSGTSGYTDTQYF
V gene: TRBV14; J gene: TRBJ2-1; clone size: -; CDR3 protein: CASSLLGQGALNEQFF
V gene: TRBV6-6; J gene: TRBJ1-2; clone size: -; CDR3 protein: CASRSGTDYGYTF
V gene: TRBV4-3; J gene: TRBJ2-5; clone size: -; CDR3 protein: CASSQAWRFIDQETQYF
V gene: TRBV2; J gene: TRBJ1-2; clone size: few; CDR3 protein: CASTYHPGQGGYTF
V gene: TRBV4-2; J gene: TRBJ2-1; clone size: -; CDR3 protein: CASSSTGNSYNEQFF
V gene: TRBV5-1; J gene: TRBJ2-1; clone size: -; CDR3 protein: CASSLGTSSYNEQFF
V gene: TRBV7-2; J gene: TRBJ1-1; clone size: -; CDR3 protein: CASSPWAQGTEAFF
V gene: TRBV5-4; J gene: TRBJ2-1; clone size: few; CDR3 protein: CASSYPRGRYNEQFF
V gene: TRBV27; J gene: TRBJ2-7; clone size: -; CDR3 protein: CASRGGADRAYEQYF
V gene: TRBV7-2; J gene: TRBJ2-3; clone size: few; CDR3 protein: CASSSKAGTSGRKDTQYF
V gene: TRBV9; J gene: TRBJ2-1; clone size: few; CDR3 protein: CASSLHRGGFHNEQFF
V gene: TRBV15; J gene: TRBJ1-6; clone size: -; CDR3 protein: CATSRDRDTVSPLHF
V gene: TRBV14; J gene: TRBJ2-5; clone size: few; CDR3 protein: CASSHRVLAGGEETQYF